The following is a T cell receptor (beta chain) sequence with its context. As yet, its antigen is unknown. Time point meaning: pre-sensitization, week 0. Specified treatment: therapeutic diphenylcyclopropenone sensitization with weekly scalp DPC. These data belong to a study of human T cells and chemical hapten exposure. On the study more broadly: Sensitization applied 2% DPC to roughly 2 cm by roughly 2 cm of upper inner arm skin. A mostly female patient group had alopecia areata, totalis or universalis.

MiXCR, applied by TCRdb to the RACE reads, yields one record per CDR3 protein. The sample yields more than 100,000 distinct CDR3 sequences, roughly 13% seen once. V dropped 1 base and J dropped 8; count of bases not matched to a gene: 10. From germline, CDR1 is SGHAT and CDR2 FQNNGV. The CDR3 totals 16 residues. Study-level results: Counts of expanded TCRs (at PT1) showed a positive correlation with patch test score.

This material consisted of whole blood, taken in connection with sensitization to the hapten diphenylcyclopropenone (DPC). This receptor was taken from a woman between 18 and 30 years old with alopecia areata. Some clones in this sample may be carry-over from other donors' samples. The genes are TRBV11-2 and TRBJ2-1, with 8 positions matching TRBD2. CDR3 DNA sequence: TGTGCCAGCAGCTTAGTTTCCTCGGGGGGGATCCATGAGCAGTTCTTC. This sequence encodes CASSLVSSGGIHEQFF.